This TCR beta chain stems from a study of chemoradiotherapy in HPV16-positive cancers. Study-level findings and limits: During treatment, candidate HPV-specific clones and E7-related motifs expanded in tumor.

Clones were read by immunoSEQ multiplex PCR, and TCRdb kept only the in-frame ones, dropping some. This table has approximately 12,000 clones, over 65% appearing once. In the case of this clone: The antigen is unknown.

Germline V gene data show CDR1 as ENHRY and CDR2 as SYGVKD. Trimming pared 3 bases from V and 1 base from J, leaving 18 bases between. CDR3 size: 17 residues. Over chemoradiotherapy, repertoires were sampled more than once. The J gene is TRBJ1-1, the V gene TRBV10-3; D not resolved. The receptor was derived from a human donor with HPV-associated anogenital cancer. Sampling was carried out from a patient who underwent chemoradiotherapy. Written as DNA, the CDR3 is TGTGCCATCAGTGACCCAAATGAAGGACCTGGGAACACTGAAGCTTTCTTT. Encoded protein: CAISDPNEGPGNTEAFF.